This T cell receptor beta chain was captured in a study of cytotoxic CD8 clonotypes in ibrutinib-treated CLL. Notes on the study in general: Starting clonality was above that of age-matched healthy donors and tracked circulating CD8+ T-cell counts. Clonality grew at ibrutinib response; at progression, it decreased back toward baseline.

Method: immunoSEQ multiplex PCR; TCRdb's copy keeps in-frame clones and lacks some. The repertoire includes more than 300,000 clones, around four fifths of them detected once, and about 6.7% sits in the top ten. A note on this clone: Antigen unknown.

From germline, CDR1 is SGHTA and CDR2 FQGNSA. V gave up 1 base and J gave up 4 bases, with 10 bases separating them. The CDR3 runs 15 residues. Sequenced here: PBMCs, sampled before ibrutinib treatment. This chain uses TRBV7-2 with TRBJ2-2; a possible D gene is TRBD1 (5 bases). The clonotype was recovered from a human donor with chronic lymphocytic leukemia. The CDR3 protein is CASSLGQGGTGELFF. CDR3 nucleotide sequence: TGTGCCAGCAGCTTAGGGCAGGGTGGCACCGGGGAGCTGTTTTTT.